The 6 T cell receptor beta chains listed next were all sequenced from one sample in a study of shared clonotypes between healthy human individuals. Method: immunoSEQ multiplex PCR; TCRdb's copy keeps in-frame clones and lacks some. The sample lists 2 million to 2.5 million clones; approximately 94% were seen once. The source material was naive CD4+ T cells sorted from blood. The subset here: CD45RA+ positively selected. These receptors originate from a man between 18 and 35 years old in good health.

The rearrangement joins TRBV2 to TRBJ2-7; D not certain. V lost 1 base and J 2 bases, leaving 12 bases between the germline ends. The CDR3 is made up of 15 amino acids. Per the germline V gene, CDR1 is SNHLY and CDR2 is FYNNEI. This CDR3 is CASSEVSGQAYEQYF. The CDR3 DNA is TGTGCCAGCAGTGAAGTGTCAGGTCAAGCCTACGAGCAGTACTTC.

This clone was seen only a few times. The chain recombines TRBV15 with TRBJ1-5; D uncertain. V lost 0 bases, J lost 5 bases, and 8 bases lay in between. From germline, CDR1 is LNHNV and CDR2 YYDKDF (reference sequence). There are 14 residues in the CDR3. DNA for the CDR3: TGTGCCACCAGCAGAGATCCGGGAGATCAGCCCCAGCATTTT. Its translation: CATSRDPGDQPQHF.

The J gene is TRBJ1-6, the V gene TRBV2; 9 nucleotides match TRBD1. The germline gives CDR1 SNHLY, CDR2 FYNNEI. The CDR3 covers 17 residues. With 4 bases clipped from V and 2 bases from J, the junction kept 6 bases outside the gene matches. The chain's CDR3 is CASSGGTGKTYNSPLHF. CDR3 nucleotide sequence: TGTGCCAGCAGTGGGGGGACAGGGAAAACCTATAATTCACCCCTCCACTTT. Based on the CDR3 plus reference TRBV2 and TRBJ1-6, the full variable domain is EPEVTQTPSHQVTQMGQEVILRCVPISNHLYFYWYRQILGQKVEFLVSFYNNEISEKSEIFDDQFSVERPDGSNFTLKIRSTKLEDSAMYFCASSGGTGKTYNSPLHFGNGTRLTVT.

A note on this clone: The identical CDR3 is also encoded by other nucleotide sequences in the sample. The gene calls are TRBV5-1 and TRBJ2-1, with 9 bases lining up with TRBD1. J gave up 4 bases and V 4 bases, and 6 bases lay outside the gene matches. The CDR3 has 15 amino acids. Germline-derived CDR1 and CDR2 are SGHRS and YFSETQ. The CDR3 reads CASSEGQGSYNEQFF. CDR3 DNA sequence: TGCGCCAGCAGCGAGGGACAGGGTAGTTACAATGAGCAGTTCTTC. The whole variable domain, filled in from reference TRBV5-1 and TRBJ2-1, reads KAGVTQTPRYLIKTRGQQVTLSCSPISGHRSVSWYQQTPGQGLQFLFEYFSETQRNKGNFPGRFSGRQFSNSRSEMNVSTLELGDSALYLCASSEGQGSYNEQFFGPGTRLTVL.

The chain carries TRBV6-1 and TRBJ1-5; weak D call: TRBD1 (5 bases). CDR1 and CDR2 from the germline V gene are MNHNS and SASEGT. V was trimmed by 6 bases and J by 3 bases, leaving 12 bases between them. The CDR3 totals 14 residues. Written as DNA, the CDR3 is TGTGCCAGCAGCGATAGGGGTAACAATCAGCCCCAGCATTTT. Encoded protein: CASSDRGNNQPQHF.

The rearrangement uses TRBV5-5 and TRBJ2-5; D ambiguous. Trimming removed 4 bases at V and 5 bases at J, with 18 bases between. The germline CDR1 and CDR2 sequences are SGHKS and YYEKEE (reference sequence). CDR3 length equals 15 residues. CDR3 amino acids: CASSASPSSFETQYF. CDR3 DNA sequence: TGTGCCAGCAGCGCCTCGCCCTCTAGTTTTGAGACCCAGTACTTC.